The rows below give T cell receptor beta chains drawn from one sample of a study of CD8 T cells in ankylosing spondylitis. In TCRdb, the 5' RACE reads were re-called with MiXCR into one record per CDR3 protein. This table holds approximately 100,000 distinct CDR3 sequences, over 6.5% found once. The sequencing sample was made of blood, either unsorted or a sorted T cell fraction (not recorded which). All receptors derive from a male donor with ankylosing spondylitis or in good health (not recorded which). Both conserved end residues are part of each CDR3. The order of the fields is J gene, D gene, V gene, clone size, CDR3 protein, CDR3 DNA. A D gene is named only where the DNA matches it firmly. The size entry is marked missing in some rows and otherwise reads once, few, many or a size class.

j_call: TRBJ2-2
d_call: TRBD2
v_call: TRBV20-1
clone_size: many
cdr3_aa: CSAGLAHTGELFF
cdr3_nt: TGCAGTGCTGGACTAGCACACACCGGGGAGCTGTTTTTT

j_call: TRBJ2-5
d_call: -
v_call: TRBV6-5
clone_size: many
cdr3_aa: CASSYGLETQYF
cdr3_nt: TGTGCCAGCAGTTACGGATTAGAGACCCAGTACTTC

j_call: TRBJ2-3
d_call: TRBD2
v_call: TRBV5-8
clone_size: many
cdr3_aa: CASSLASGASTDTQYF
cdr3_nt: TGTGCCAGCAGCTTGGCTAGCGGGGCTAGCACAGATACGCAGTATTTT

j_call: TRBJ2-7
d_call: TRBD1
v_call: TRBV12-3/TRBV12-4
clone_size: many
cdr3_aa: CASSNSGGTYEQYF
cdr3_nt: TGTGCCAGCAGTAACTCAGGGGGAACCTACGAGCAGTACTTC

j_call: TRBJ2-5
d_call: -
v_call: TRBV9
clone_size: few
cdr3_aa: CASSVEGRLETQYF
cdr3_nt: TGTGCCAGCAGCGTAGAAGGAAGACTAGAGACCCAGTACTTC

j_call: TRBJ2-7
d_call: -
v_call: TRBV28
clone_size: many
cdr3_aa: CASSGIYEQYF
cdr3_nt: TGTGCCAGCAGTGGTATCTACGAGCAGTACTTC

j_call: TRBJ2-7
d_call: TRBD1
v_call: TRBV9
clone_size: many
cdr3_aa: CASGTGSYEQYF
cdr3_nt: TGTGCCAGCGGGACAGGGTCCTACGAGCAGTACTTC

j_call: TRBJ1-1
d_call: -
v_call: TRBV6-2/TRBV6-3
clone_size: few
cdr3_aa: CASTRGGADTEAFF
cdr3_nt: TGTGCCAGCACCCGTGGAGGGGCGGACACTGAAGCTTTCTTT

j_call: TRBJ2-6
d_call: -
v_call: TRBV13
clone_size: many
cdr3_aa: CASRMVGAYSGANVLTF
cdr3_nt: TGTGCCAGCAGGATGGTAGGAGCATACTCTGGGGCCAACGTCCTGACTTTC

j_call: TRBJ2-1
d_call: -
v_call: TRBV13
clone_size: many
cdr3_aa: CASSFGRYNEQFF
cdr3_nt: TGTGCCAGCAGCTTCGGACGATACAATGAGCAGTTCTTC

j_call: TRBJ2-1
d_call: TRBD2
v_call: TRBV10-3
clone_size: many
cdr3_aa: CAISPGLAIYNEQFF
cdr3_nt: TGTGCCATCAGCCCGGGACTAGCGATCTACAATGAGCAGTTCTTC

j_call: TRBJ1-4
d_call: -
v_call: TRBV6-2/TRBV6-3
clone_size: many
cdr3_aa: CASSAPATNEKLFF
cdr3_nt: TGTGCCAGCAGCGCCCCCGCAACTAATGAAAAACTGTTTTTT

j_call: TRBJ2-2
d_call: -
v_call: TRBV20-1
clone_size: many
cdr3_aa: CSARANPLDGSGELFF
cdr3_nt: TGCAGTGCTAGAGCCAATCCACTGGACGGGAGCGGGGAGCTGTTTTTT

j_call: TRBJ2-1
d_call: TRBD2
v_call: TRBV7-3
clone_size: -
cdr3_aa: CANSSTSGRYNEQFF
cdr3_nt: TGTGCCAACAGCTCGACTAGCGGGAGATACAATGAGCAGTTCTTC

j_call: TRBJ2-1
d_call: TRBD2
v_call: TRBV4-1
clone_size: many
cdr3_aa: CASSQVISGSRGNEQFF
cdr3_nt: TGCGCCAGCAGCCAAGTTATTAGCGGGAGCCGGGGGAATGAGCAGTTCTTC

j_call: TRBJ2-2
d_call: -
v_call: TRBV7-9
clone_size: many
cdr3_aa: CASSLVTNTGELFF
cdr3_nt: TGTGCCAGCAGCTTAGTAACGAACACCGGGGAGCTGTTTTTT

j_call: TRBJ2-2
d_call: -
v_call: TRBV7-2
clone_size: many
cdr3_aa: CASSLQGQTGELFF
cdr3_nt: TGTGCCAGCAGCTTACAGGGCCAGACCGGGGAGCTGTTTTTT

j_call: TRBJ2-7
d_call: -
v_call: TRBV20-1
clone_size: many
cdr3_aa: CSAGRAQYEQYF
cdr3_nt: TGCAGTGCGGGACGGGCCCAGTACGAGCAGTACTTC

j_call: TRBJ1-2
d_call: TRBD1
v_call: TRBV6-2/TRBV6-3
clone_size: many
cdr3_aa: CASSLGETGDGYTF
cdr3_nt: TGTGCCAGCAGCCTGGGGGAGACAGGGGATGGCTACACCTTC

j_call: TRBJ2-1
d_call: -
v_call: TRBV20-1
clone_size: many
cdr3_aa: CSARDPGRGSNEQFF
cdr3_nt: TGCAGTGCTAGAGATCCCGGGCGAGGGAGTAATGAGCAGTTCTTC

j_call: TRBJ1-1
d_call: -
v_call: TRBV29-1
clone_size: many
cdr3_aa: CSAGAGDNTEAFF
cdr3_nt: TGCAGCGCTGGGGCAGGTGATAACACTGAAGCTTTCTTT

j_call: TRBJ2-6
d_call: -
v_call: TRBV7-6
clone_size: many
cdr3_aa: CASSWVSGANVLTF
cdr3_nt: TGTGCCAGCAGCTGGGTTTCTGGGGCCAACGTCCTGACTTTC

j_call: TRBJ2-3
d_call: TRBD1
v_call: TRBV12-3/TRBV12-4
clone_size: many
cdr3_aa: CASSLRTGGLTDTQYF
cdr3_nt: TGTGCCAGCAGTTTAAGGACAGGGGGGTTAACAGATACGCAGTATTTT

j_call: TRBJ1-4
d_call: TRBD1
v_call: TRBV4-1
clone_size: many
cdr3_aa: CASSPGTGYEKLFF
cdr3_nt: TGCGCCAGCAGCCCCGGGACAGGGTACGAAAAACTGTTTTTT

j_call: TRBJ1-2
d_call: -
v_call: TRBV10-3
clone_size: many
cdr3_aa: CAISDQLIYGYTF
cdr3_nt: TGTGCCATCAGTGATCAACTAATCTATGGCTACACCTTC

j_call: TRBJ2-2
d_call: -
v_call: TRBV10-3
clone_size: many
cdr3_aa: CAISSLGRMNTGELFF
cdr3_nt: TGTGCCATCAGTTCTTTAGGGCGGATGAACACCGGGGAGCTGTTTTTT

j_call: TRBJ2-1
d_call: TRBD2
v_call: TRBV19
clone_size: many
cdr3_aa: CATQRGYLSNEQFF
cdr3_nt: TGTGCCACCCAGCGGGGTTATCTAAGCAATGAGCAGTTCTTC

j_call: TRBJ2-1
d_call: TRBD1
v_call: TRBV29-1
clone_size: many
cdr3_aa: CSVEEDRGQEPYNEQFF
cdr3_nt: TGCAGCGTTGAAGAGGACCGGGGACAGGAACCCTACAATGAGCAGTTCTTC

j_call: TRBJ1-1
d_call: -
v_call: TRBV7-9
clone_size: -
cdr3_aa: CASRQMNTEAFF
cdr3_nt: TGTGCCAGCAGACAGATGAACACTGAAGCTTTCTTT

j_call: TRBJ2-7
d_call: TRBD1
v_call: TRBV20-1
clone_size: many
cdr3_aa: CSASGDRDAYEQYF
cdr3_nt: TGCAGTGCTTCCGGGGACAGGGACGCCTACGAGCAGTACTTC

j_call: TRBJ1-2
d_call: TRBD1
v_call: TRBV10-3
clone_size: many
cdr3_aa: CAISGRGGTAYNYGYTF
cdr3_nt: TGTGCCATCAGTGGGAGAGGTGGGACAGCCTATAACTATGGCTACACCTTC

j_call: TRBJ1-1
d_call: -
v_call: TRBV29-1
clone_size: many
cdr3_aa: CSVERGGRDTEAFF
cdr3_nt: TGCAGCGTTGAGCGAGGGGGGAGGGACACTGAAGCTTTCTTT

j_call: TRBJ2-7
d_call: -
v_call: TRBV4-1
clone_size: many
cdr3_aa: CASSQEGSGVGEQYF
cdr3_nt: TGCGCCAGCAGCCAAGAGGGCTCGGGGGTAGGCGAGCAGTACTTC

j_call: TRBJ2-7
d_call: -
v_call: TRBV7-8
clone_size: many
cdr3_aa: CASRFLATSYEQYF
cdr3_nt: TGTGCCAGCAGATTTCTAGCCACATCCTACGAGCAGTACTTC

j_call: TRBJ2-3
d_call: TRBD2
v_call: TRBV5-4
clone_size: many
cdr3_aa: CASSEGLAGGDTQYF
cdr3_nt: TGTGCCAGCAGCGAAGGACTAGCGGGAGGCGATACGCAGTATTTT

j_call: TRBJ2-1
d_call: -
v_call: TRBV6-5
clone_size: many
cdr3_aa: CASSYSARDNEQFF
cdr3_nt: TGTGCCAGCAGTTACTCGGCGAGGGACAATGAGCAGTTCTTC

j_call: TRBJ2-7
d_call: TRBD2
v_call: TRBV7-6
clone_size: few
cdr3_aa: CASSLELGREGNEQYF
cdr3_nt: TGTGCCAGCAGCTTAGAGCTGGGGCGGGAGGGCAACGAGCAGTACTTC

j_call: TRBJ2-3
d_call: TRBD2
v_call: TRBV7-8
clone_size: -
cdr3_aa: CASSPRRSGGLTSTDTQYF
cdr3_nt: TGTGCCAGCAGCCCCCGCCGCAGCGGGGGGCTCACTAGCACAGATACGCAGTATTTT

j_call: TRBJ2-1
d_call: TRBD2
v_call: TRBV7-7
clone_size: once
cdr3_aa: CASSLEASSGSNEQFF
cdr3_nt: TGTGCTAGCAGCTTAGAAGCGTCTAGCGGGTCTAATGAGCAGTTCTTC